Presented here are 9 T cell receptor beta chains from one specimen sequenced in a study of CD8+ T cells in alopecia areata. Extracted RNA was reverse transcribed, and the resulting cDNA served as sequencing template. Profiled with immunoSEQ multiplex PCR; TCRdb holds only in-frame clones, not every one. The data show some 200,000 clones, roughly 50% seen once. Sequenced: CD8+ T cells sorted from blood. Receptors were obtained from a human donor in good health.

V usage is TRBV6-6 and J usage is TRBJ2-3, with 9 bases matching TRBD2. CDR3 length: 16 residues. V trimming: 8 bases; J trimming: 6 bases; junction bases outside the gene matches: 15. From germline, CDR1 is MNHNY and CDR2 SVGAGI (reference sequence). This chain's CDR3 is CASGPAPSGVGDTQYF. Here the CDR3 DNA reads TGTGCCAGCGGCCCCGCCCCTAGCGGGGTAGGGGATACGCAGTATTTT.

This clone has just a few counts. This rearrangement joins TRBV29-1 to TRBJ2-3, with a weak D call TRBD1 (5 bases). With 0 bases removed from V and 2 bases from J, the gap between germline ends came to 15 bases. The V gene's germline CDR1 is SQVTM and CDR2 ANQGSEA. This CDR3 contains 16 residues. CDR3 bases: TGCAGCGTTGAAGACCAGAGCAGGGATTCCACAGATACGCAGTATTTT. Protein product: CSVEDQSRDSTDTQYF.

The rearrangement joins TRBV5-6 to TRBJ2-1; TRBD1 is a possible D gene (6 bases). This CDR3 has 13 residues. The germline V gene encodes CDR1 SGHDT and CDR2 YYEEEE. Trimming stripped 4 bases from V and 6 bases from J, with 11 bases between. DNA of the CDR3: TGTGCCAGCAGCATGGACAGCCCCAATGAGCAGTTCTTC. Its protein is CASSMDSPNEQFF.

This clone showed up just a few times. The chain combines TRBV30 with TRBJ1-2; TRBD1 matches 9 bases. This CDR3 has 16 amino acids. Per germline, CDR1 GTSNPN and CDR2 SVGIG (reference sequence). V was pared by 1 base and J by 1 base, with 7 bases of the junction left unmatched. This CDR3 reads CAWSALDRGFNYGYTF. As DNA, the CDR3 is TGTGCCTGGAGTGCCCTTGACAGGGGGTTTAACTATGGCTACACCTTC. The variable domain in full, completed from reference TRBV30 and TRBJ1-2, reads SQTIHQWPATLVQPVGSPLSLECTVEGTSNPNLYWYRQAAGRGLQLLFYSVGIGQISSEVPQNLSASRPQDRQFILSSKKLLLSDSGFYLCAWSALDRGFNYGYTFGSGTRLTVV.

The genes are TRBV7-9 and TRBJ2-5; D is unclear. Between the trimmed V and J ends, which lost 2 bases and 0 bases, there was a span of 10 bases. Germline lookup yields CDR1 SEHNR and CDR2 FQNEAQ (reference sequence). The CDR3 sequence is 15 residues long. The CDR3 DNA reads TGTGCCAGCAGCTTACGGCAGAGCGACCAAGAGACCCAGTACTTC. As protein: CASSLRQSDQETQYF.

V usage is TRBV7-3 and J usage is TRBJ2-1; 9 bases align to TRBD2. The CDR3 contains 15 residues. V was pared by 4 bases and J by 8 bases, with 9 bases of the junction left unmatched. The germline V gene has CDR1 SGHTA and CDR2 FQGTGA. CDR3 in DNA: TGTGCCAGCAGCTATAGCGGGGGCCCCAGCTATGAGCAGTTCTTC. Amino acids: CASSYSGGPSYEQFF.

This clone was observed a single time. This rearrangement joins TRBV5-1 to TRBJ2-7; D could derive from TRBD1 or TRBD2 (5 bases each). Trimming removed 5 bases at V and 6 bases at J, with 18 bases between. This CDR3 contains 14 residues. Germline loops: CDR1 SGHRS, CDR2 YFSETQ. This CDR3 is CASSPGRDQSEQYF. CDR3 DNA: TGCGCCAGCAGTCCTGGACGGGACCAGAGCGAGCAGTACTTC.

In regard to this clone: Other DNA variants within this sample encode the same CDR3. The rearrangement uses TRBV27 and TRBJ2-7; D perhaps matches TRBD1 (5 bases). V was cut by 6 bases and J by 3 bases, with 12 bases left in between. This CDR3 region has 13 residues. Germline V gene lookup returns CDR1 MNHEY and CDR2 SMNVEV (reference sequence). As DNA, the CDR3 is TGTGCCAGCAGGCCCGGGCAGGGCTACGAGCAGTACTTC. The encoded protein is CASRPGQGYEQYF.

J is TRBJ2-1 and V is TRBV11-2; the D gene is possibly TRBD1 (6 bases). V lost 2 bases to trimming and J lost 8 bases, with 7 bases between them. The CDR3 runs 12 residues. In germline, CDR1 is SGHAT, CDR2 FQNNGV. The CDR3 coding sequence is TGTGCCAGCAGCTTATCAGGGGATGAGCAGTTCTTC. This sequence encodes CASSLSGDEQFF.